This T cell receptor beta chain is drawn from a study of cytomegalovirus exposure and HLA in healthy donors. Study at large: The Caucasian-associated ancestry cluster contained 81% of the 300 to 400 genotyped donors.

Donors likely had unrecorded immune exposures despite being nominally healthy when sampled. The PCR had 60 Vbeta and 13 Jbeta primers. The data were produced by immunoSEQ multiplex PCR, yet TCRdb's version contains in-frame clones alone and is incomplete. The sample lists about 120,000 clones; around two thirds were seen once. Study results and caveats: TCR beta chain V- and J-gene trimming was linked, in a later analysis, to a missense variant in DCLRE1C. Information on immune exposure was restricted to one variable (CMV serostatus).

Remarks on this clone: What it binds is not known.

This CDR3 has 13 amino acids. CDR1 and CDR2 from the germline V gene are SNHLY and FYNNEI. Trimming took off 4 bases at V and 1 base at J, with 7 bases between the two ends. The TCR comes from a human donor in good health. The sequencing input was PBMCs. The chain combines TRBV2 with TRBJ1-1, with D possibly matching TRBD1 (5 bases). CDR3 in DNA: TGTGCCAGCAGTGGACAGACGAACACTGAAGCTTTCTTT. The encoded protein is CASSGQTNTEAFF.